The following is a T cell receptor (beta chain) sequence with its context. Its antigen is not identified. The data were taken from a study of identical twins. Broader study findings: Cord blood's abundant beta clonotypes had fewer insertions, unlike memory repertoires.

A universal primer site came from template switching; cDNA carried unique molecular identifiers. TCRdb called the 5' RACE reads again in MiXCR, with one record for every CDR3 protein. This sample has about 470,000 distinct CDR3 sequences, with 24% found just once. In germline, CDR1 is SGHDN, CDR2 FVKESK. This CDR3 is built from 15 residues. Unmatched junction bases numbered 2, after V lost 4 bases and J lost 0 bases. These data were also reused for a study on T cells expressing NK-cell markers. That paper notes: Topping the CD3+CD56-NKG2C+ fraction as well were these clonotypes, in several donors.

The receptor's source is a woman aged 18-29 years in good health. The chain joins TRBV14 to TRBJ2-1; TRBD1 aligns across 8 bases. The source material was CD4+ T cells sorted from blood. In DNA, the CDR3 is TGTGCCAGCAGCCGCGGACAGGGCTCCTACAATGAGCAGTTCTTC. Protein sequence: CASSRGQGSYNEQFF.